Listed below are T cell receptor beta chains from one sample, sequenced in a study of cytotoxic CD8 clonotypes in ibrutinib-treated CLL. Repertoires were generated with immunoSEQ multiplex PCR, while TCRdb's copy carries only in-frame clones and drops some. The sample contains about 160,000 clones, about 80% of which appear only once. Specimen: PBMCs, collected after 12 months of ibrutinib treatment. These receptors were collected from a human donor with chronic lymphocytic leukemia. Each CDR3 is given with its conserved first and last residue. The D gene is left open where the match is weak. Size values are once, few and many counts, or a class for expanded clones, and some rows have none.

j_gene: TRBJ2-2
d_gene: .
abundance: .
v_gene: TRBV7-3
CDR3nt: TGTGCCAGCAGCTATGTCACCGGGGAGCTGTTTTTT
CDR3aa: CASSYVTGELFF

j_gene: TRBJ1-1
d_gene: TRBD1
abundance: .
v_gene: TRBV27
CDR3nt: TGTGCCAGCAGTATGGAAACCGGACAGGGCGCTGAAGCTTTCTTT
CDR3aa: CASSMETGQGAEAFF

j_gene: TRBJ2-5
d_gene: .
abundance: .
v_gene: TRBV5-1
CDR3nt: TGCGCCAGCAGCTTGGCCGGTAGGGTGGGAGAGACCCAGTACTTC
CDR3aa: CASSLAGRVGETQYF

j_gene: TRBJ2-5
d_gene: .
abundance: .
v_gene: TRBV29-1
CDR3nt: TGCAGCGGATCCGTGGAGACCCAGTACTTC
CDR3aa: CSGSVETQYF

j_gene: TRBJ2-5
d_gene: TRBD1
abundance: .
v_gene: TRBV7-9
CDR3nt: TGTGCCAGCAGCTCCGGACAGGGGGCTGGAGAGACCCAGTACTTC
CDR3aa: CASSSGQGAGETQYF

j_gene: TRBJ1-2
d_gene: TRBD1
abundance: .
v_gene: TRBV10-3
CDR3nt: TGTGCCATCAGTGAGTCGACAGGGGGGTTCTATGGCTACACCTTC
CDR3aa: CAISESTGGFYGYTF

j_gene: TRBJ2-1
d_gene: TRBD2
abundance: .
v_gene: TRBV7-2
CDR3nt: TGTGCCAGCAGCGTTCAACCTAGCGGGGGGAAGAGTGAGCAGTTCTTC
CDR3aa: CASSVQPSGGKSEQFF

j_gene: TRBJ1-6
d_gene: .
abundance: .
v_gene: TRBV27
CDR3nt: TGTGCCAGCAGTTTGGGGGGGGGAGCCTATAATTCACCCCTCCACTTT
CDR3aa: CASSLGGGAYNSPLHF

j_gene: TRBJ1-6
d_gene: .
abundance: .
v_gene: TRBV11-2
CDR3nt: TGTGCCAGCAGCTATCGGTATAATTCACCCCTCCACTTT
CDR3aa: CASSYRYNSPLHF

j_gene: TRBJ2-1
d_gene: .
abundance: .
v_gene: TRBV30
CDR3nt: TGTGCCTGGAGGGCCGGGACGACGAGGGGTGAGCAGTTCTTC
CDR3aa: CAWRAGTTRGEQFF

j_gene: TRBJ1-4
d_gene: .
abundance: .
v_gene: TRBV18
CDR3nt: TGTGCCAGCTCACCACTTTCCAATGAAAAACTGTTTTTT
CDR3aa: CASSPLSNEKLFF

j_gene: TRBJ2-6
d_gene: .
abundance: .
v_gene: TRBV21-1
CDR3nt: TGTGCCAGCAGCTCCTCCGGGACAGGCTTTTCTGGGGCCAACGTCCTGACTTTC
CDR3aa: CASSSSGTGFSGANVLTF

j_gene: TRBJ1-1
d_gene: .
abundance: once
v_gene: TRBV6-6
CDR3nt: TGTGCCAGCAGCCTTACTCAACGTGAAGCTTTCTTT
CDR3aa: CASSLTQREAFF

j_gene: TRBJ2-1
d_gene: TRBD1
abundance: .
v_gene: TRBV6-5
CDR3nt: TGTGCCAGCAGTTACTCTCGCCGGACAGGGTACAATGAGCAGTTCTTC
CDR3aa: CASSYSRRTGYNEQFF

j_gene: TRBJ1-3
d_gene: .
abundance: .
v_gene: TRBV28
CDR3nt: TGTGCCAGCAGTCCCCTACAGAGTCCCTCTGGAAACACCATATATTTT
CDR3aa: CASSPLQSPSGNTIYF

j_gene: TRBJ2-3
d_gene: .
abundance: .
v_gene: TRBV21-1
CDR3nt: TGTGCCAGCACCGATCAGGGGCCCACAGATACGCAGTATTTT
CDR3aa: CASTDQGPTDTQYF

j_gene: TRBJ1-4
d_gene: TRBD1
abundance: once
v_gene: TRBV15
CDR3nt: TGTGCCACCAGCAGACAGGGGGCTGCTTCAACTAATGAAAAACTGTTTTTT
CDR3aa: CATSRQGAASTNEKLFF

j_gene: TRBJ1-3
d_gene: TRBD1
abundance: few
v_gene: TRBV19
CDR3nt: TGTGCCAGTAGTACCCGGACAGGGTTTGGAAACACCATATATTTT
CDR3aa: CASSTRTGFGNTIYF

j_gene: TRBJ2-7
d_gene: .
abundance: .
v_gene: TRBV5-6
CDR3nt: TGTGCCAGCAGCTTGCCCGGGCAGTACTACGAGCAGTACTTC
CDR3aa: CASSLPGQYYEQYF

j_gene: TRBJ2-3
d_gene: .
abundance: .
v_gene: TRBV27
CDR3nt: TGTGCCAGCAGTTTATACCCCGGGGCTAGCACAGATACGCAGTATTTT
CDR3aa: CASSLYPGASTDTQYF

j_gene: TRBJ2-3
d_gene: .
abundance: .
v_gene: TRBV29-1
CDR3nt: TGCAGCGTTGAGGAAGATACGCAGTATTTT
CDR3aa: CSVEEDTQYF

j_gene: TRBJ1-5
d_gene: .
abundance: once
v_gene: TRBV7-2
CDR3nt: TGTGCCAGCAGTAAGGACAGAGGGCTTAGAGGCAATCAGCCCCAGCATTTT
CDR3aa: CASSKDRGLRGNQPQHF

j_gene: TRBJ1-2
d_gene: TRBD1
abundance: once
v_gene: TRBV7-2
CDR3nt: TGTGCCAGCAGTCGCGACAGGGGCTATGGCTACACCTTC
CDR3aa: CASSRDRGYGYTF

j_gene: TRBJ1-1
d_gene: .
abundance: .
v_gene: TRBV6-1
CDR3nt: TGTGCCAGCAGTGAACGGGGGTACTCTGAAGCTTTCTTT
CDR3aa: CASSERGYSEAFF

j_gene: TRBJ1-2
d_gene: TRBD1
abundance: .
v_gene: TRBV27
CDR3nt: TGTGCCAGCAGTTTATTAGGGTCTGTGTCTTTACGTGTCTCGTCAGACAGGGGGCACAACTACACCTTC
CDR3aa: CASSLLGSVSLRVSSDRGHNYTF

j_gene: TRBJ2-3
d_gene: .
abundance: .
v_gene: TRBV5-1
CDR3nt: TGCGCCAGCAGCCGACTAGATACGCAGTATTTT
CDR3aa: CASSRLDTQYF

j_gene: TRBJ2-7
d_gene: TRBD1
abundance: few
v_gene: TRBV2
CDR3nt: TGTGCCAGCAGGGACAGGGGATCGAGCGAGCAGTACTTC
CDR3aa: CASRDRGSSEQYF

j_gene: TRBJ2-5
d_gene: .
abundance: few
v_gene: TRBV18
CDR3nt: TGTGCCAGCTCACCACAGGGGGAAGAGACCCAGTACTTC
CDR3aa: CASSPQGEETQYF